Here is one TCR beta chain with its context. The sample originates from a study of T-cell reconstitution after alpha-beta-depleted transplantation in children. This CDR3 has 17 amino acids. CDR1 DFQATT and CDR2 SNEGSKA come from the germline V gene (reference sequence). Deletions cut 0 bases from V and 0 bases from J, with 18 bases between. Using unique molecular identifiers, the investigators prepared the TCRbeta library. TCRdb analysed the PCR reads with MiXCR anew, one entry per CDR3 protein. Among 550,000 to 600,000 distinct CDR3 sequences, 20% to 25% were seen once, and the ten largest hold roughly 13%.

The clonotype comes from a boy less than two years old who had a stem cell transplant for acute myeloid leukemia, so the T cells may come from the graft donor. The source was PBMCs, mostly from graft donor cells, collected 360 days after TCRalphabeta/CD19-depleted stem cell transplant. This chain uses TRBV20-1 with TRBJ2-7; tentative D call: TRBD1 (6 bases). The CDR3 loop reads CSARDHGHPRGSYEQYF. In nucleotides, the CDR3 is TGCAGTGCTAGAGACCATGGACACCCCAGGGGCTCCTACGAGCAGTACTTC.